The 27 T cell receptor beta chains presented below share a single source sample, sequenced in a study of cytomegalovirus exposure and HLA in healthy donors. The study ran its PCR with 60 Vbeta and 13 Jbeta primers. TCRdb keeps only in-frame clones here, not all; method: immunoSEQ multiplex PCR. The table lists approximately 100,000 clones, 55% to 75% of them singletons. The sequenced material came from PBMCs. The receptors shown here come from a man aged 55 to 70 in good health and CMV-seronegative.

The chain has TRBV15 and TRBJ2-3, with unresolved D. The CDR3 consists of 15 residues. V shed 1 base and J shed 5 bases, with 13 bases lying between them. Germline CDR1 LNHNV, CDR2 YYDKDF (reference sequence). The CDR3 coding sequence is TGTGCCACCAGCAGAGGGGTACAGAGCTTAGATACGCAGTATTTT. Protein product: CATSRGVQSLDTQYF.

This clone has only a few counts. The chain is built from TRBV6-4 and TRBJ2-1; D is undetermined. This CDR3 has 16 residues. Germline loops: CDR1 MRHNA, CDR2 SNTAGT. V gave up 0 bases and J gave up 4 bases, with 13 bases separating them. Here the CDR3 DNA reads TGTGCCAGCAGTGACTCGATCCAGGTCCCATACAATGAGCAGTTCTTC. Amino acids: CASSDSIQVPYNEQFF.

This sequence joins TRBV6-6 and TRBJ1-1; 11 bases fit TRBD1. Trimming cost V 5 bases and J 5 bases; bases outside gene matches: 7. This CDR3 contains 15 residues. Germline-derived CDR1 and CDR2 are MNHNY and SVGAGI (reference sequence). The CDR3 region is CASSITGTGGTEAFF. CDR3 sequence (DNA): TGTGCCAGCAGTATCACCGGGACAGGGGGGACTGAAGCTTTCTTT.

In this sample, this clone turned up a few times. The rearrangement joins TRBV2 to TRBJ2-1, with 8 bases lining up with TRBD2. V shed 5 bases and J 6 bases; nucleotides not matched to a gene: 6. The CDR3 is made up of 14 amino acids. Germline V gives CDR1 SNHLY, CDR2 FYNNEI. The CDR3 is CASSQSGRVNEQFF. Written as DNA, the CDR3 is TGTGCCAGCAGTCAAAGCGGGAGAGTCAATGAGCAGTTCTTC.

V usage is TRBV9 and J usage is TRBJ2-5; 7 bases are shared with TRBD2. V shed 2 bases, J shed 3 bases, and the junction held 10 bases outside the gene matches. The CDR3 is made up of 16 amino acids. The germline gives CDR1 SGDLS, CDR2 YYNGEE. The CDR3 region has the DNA TGTGCCAGCAGCGTTCAACCTGGGGGGGGAAAAGAGACCCAGTACTTC. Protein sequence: CASSVQPGGGKETQYF. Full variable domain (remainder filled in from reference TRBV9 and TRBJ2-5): DSGVTQTPKHLITATGQRVTLRCSPRSGDLSVYWYQQSLDQGLQFLIQYYNGEERAKGNILERFSAQQFPDLHSELNLSSLELGDSALYFCASSVQPGGGKETQYFGPGTRLLVL.

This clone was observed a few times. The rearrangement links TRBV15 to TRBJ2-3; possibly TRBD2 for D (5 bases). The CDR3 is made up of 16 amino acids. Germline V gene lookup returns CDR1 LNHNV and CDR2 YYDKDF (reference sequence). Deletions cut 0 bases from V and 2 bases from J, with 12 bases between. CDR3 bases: TGTGCCACCAGCAGAGAAGGGTCAGACTACACAGATACGCAGTATTTT. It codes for CATSREGSDYTDTQYF.

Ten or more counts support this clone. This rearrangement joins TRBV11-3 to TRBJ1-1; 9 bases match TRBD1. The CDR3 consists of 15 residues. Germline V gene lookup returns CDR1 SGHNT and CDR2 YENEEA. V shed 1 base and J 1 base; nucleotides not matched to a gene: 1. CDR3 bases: TGTGCCAGCAGCTTAGGACAGGGGGAGAACACTGAAGCTTTCTTT. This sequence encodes CASSLGQGENTEAFF.

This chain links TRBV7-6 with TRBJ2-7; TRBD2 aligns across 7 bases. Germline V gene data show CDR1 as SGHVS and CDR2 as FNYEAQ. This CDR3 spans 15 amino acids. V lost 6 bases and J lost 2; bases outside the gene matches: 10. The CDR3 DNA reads TGTGCCAGCAGTTTGGGGGGGGGAGGAGCCTACGAGCAGTACTTC. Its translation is CASSLGGGGAYEQYF.

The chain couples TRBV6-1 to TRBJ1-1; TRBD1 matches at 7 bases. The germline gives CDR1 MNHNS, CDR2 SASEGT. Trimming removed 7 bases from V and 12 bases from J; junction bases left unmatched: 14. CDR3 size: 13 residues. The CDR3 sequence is CASKEGANLRSFF. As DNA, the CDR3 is TGTGCCAGCAAAGAGGGGGCGAATTTAAGATCTTTCTTT.

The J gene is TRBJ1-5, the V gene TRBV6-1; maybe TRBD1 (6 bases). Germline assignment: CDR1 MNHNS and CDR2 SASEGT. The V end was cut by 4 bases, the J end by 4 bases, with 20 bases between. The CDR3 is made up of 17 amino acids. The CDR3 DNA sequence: TGTGCCAGCAGTGCCTCGGTGACAGGAGTTTTTAATCAGCCCCAGCATTTT. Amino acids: CASSASVTGVFNQPQHF.

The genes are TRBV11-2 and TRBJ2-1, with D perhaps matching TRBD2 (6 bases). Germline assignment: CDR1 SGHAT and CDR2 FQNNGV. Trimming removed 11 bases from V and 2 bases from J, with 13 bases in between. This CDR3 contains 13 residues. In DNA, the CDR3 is TGTGCCTCGTCCGGGAGTACCTACAATGAGCAGTTCTTC. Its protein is CASSGSTYNEQFF.

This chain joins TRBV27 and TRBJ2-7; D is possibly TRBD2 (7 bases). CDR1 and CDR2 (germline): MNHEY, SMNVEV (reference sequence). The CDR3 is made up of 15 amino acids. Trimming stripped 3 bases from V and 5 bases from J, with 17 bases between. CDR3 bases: TGTGCCAGCAGTTTCCCTCGAGGGGGGGGGAACGAGCAGTACTTC. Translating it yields CASSFPRGGGNEQYF.

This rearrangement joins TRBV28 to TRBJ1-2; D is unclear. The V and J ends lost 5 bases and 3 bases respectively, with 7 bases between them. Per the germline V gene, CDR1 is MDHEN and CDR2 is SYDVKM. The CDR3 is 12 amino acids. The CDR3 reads CASSLLDYGYTF. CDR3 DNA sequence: TGTGCCAGCAGTCTCCTAGACTATGGCTACACCTTC.

In DNA, the CDR3 is TGTGCCAGCAGGGCGGTTGCATGGCATTTT. Amino acid sequence: CASRAVAWHF. The genes are TRBV28 and TRBJ1-5; D uncertain. Germline loops: CDR1 MDHEN, CDR2 SYDVKM. This CDR3 is built from 10 residues. Between the trimmed V and J ends, which lost 6 bases and 15 bases, there was a span of 12 bases. Drawing the rest from reference TRBV28 and TRBJ1-5, the complete variable domain is DVKVTQSSRYLVKRTGEKVFLECVQDMDHENMFWYRQDPGLGLRLIYFSYDVKMKEKGDIPEGYSVSREKKERFSLILESASTNQTSMYLCASRAVAWHFGDGTRLSIL.

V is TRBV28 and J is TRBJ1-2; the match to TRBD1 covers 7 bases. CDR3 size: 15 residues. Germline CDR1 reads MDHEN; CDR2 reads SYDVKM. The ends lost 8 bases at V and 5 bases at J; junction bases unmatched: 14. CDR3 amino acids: CASALGRGESYGYTF. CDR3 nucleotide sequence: TGTGCCAGCGCCCTCGGCAGGGGGGAAAGTTATGGCTACACCTTC.

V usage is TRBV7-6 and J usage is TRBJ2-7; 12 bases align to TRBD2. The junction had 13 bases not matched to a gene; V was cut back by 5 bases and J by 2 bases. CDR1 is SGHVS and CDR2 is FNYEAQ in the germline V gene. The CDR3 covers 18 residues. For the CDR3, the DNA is TGTGCCAGCAGCCTAACTAAGGGACTAGCGGGCTTACCCTACGAGCAGTACTTC. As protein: CASSLTKGLAGLPYEQYF.

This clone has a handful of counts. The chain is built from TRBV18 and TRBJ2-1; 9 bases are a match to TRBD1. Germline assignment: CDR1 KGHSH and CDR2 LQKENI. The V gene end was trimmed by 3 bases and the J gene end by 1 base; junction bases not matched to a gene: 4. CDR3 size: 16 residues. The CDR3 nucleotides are TGTGCCAGCTCACCTTTAGGGACAGGGTCCTACAATGAGCAGTTCTTC. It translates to CASSPLGTGSYNEQFF.

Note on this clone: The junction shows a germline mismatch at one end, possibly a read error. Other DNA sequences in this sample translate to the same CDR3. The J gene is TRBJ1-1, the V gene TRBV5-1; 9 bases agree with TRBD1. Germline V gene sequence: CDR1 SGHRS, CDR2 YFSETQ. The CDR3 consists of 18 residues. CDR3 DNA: TGTGCCAGCAGCCCCGGGTTTAGGACAGGGGTTCTCATCCCCGAAGCTTTCTTT. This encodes CASSPGFRTGVLIPEAFF.

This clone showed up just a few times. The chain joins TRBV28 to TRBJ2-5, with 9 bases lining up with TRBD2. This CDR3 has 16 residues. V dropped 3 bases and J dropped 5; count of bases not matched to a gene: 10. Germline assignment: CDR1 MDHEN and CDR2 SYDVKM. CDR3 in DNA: TGTGCCAGCAGTTTTTGGGGTAGCGGGAGCGGGGAGACCCAGTACTTC. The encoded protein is CASSFWGSGSGETQYF. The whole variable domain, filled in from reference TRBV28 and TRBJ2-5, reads DVKVTQSSRYLVKRTGEKVFLECVQDMDHENMFWYRQDPGLGLRLIYFSYDVKMKEKGDIPEGYSVSREKKERFSLILESASTNQTSMYLCASSFWGSGSGETQYFGPGTRLLVL.

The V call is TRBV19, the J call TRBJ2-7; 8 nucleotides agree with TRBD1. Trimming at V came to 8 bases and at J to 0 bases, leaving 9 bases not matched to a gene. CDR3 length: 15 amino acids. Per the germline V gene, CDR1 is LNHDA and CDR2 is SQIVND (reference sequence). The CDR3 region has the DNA TGTGCCAGTCAATATAACAGGGGGGTCTCCTACGAGCAGTACTTC. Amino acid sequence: CASQYNRGVSYEQYF.

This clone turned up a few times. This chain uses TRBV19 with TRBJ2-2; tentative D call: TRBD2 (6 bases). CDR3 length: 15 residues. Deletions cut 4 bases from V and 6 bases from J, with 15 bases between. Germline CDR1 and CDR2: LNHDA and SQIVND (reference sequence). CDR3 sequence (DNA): TGTGCCAGTAGTACCCCCCCGGCGGGGTCCGGGGAGCTGTTTTTT. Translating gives CASSTPPAGSGELFF.

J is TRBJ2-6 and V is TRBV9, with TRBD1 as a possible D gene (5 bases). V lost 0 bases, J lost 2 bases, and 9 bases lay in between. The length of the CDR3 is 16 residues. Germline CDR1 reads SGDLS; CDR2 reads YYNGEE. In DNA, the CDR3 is TGTGCCAGCAGCGTAGGGGGCAGCCCTGGGGCCAACGTCCTGACTTTC. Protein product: CASSVGGSPGANVLTF. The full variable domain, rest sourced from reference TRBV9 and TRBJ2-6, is DSGVTQTPKHLITATGQRVTLRCSPRSGDLSVYWYQQSLDQGLQFLIQYYNGEERAKGNILERFSAQQFPDLHSELNLSSLELGDSALYFCASSVGGSPGANVLTFGAGSRLTVL.

CDR3 nucleotide sequence: TGTGCCAGCAGCTCCCAGGTAGATACGCAGTATTTT. Residues: CASSSQVDTQYF. This sequence joins TRBV5-4 and TRBJ2-3; D gene ambiguous. The CDR3 length is 12 residues. CDR1 SGHNT and CDR2 YYREEE come from the germline V gene (reference sequence). The V end lost 3 bases, the J end lost 5 bases, and 7 bases lay between the germline ends.

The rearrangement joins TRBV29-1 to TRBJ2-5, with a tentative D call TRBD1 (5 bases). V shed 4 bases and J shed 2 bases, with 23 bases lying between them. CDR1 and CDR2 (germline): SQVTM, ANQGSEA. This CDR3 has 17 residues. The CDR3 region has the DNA TGCAGCGTTGGCGGTCATGGAGACAGCTGGGGACAAGAGACCCAGTACTTC. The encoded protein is CSVGGHGDSWGQETQYF.

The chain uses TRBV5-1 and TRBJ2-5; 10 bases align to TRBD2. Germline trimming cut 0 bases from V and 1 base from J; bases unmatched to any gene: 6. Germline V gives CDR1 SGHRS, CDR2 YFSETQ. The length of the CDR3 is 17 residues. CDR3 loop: CASSLVASGGFQETQYF. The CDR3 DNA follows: TGCGCCAGCAGCTTGGTGGCTAGCGGGGGTTTCCAAGAGACCCAGTACTTC.

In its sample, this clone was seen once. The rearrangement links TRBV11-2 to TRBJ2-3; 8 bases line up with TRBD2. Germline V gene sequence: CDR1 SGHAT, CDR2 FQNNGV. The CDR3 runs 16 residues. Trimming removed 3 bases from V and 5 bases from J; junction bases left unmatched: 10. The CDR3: CASSLDGRGVEDTQYF. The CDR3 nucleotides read TGTGCCAGCAGCTTGGACGGGAGGGGGGTGGAAGATACGCAGTATTTT.

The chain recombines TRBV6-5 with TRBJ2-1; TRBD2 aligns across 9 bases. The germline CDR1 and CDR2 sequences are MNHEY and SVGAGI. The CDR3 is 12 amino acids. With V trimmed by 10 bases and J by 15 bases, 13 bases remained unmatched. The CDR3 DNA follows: TGTGCCACCTCAGTAGCGGGGGTCCACTGGTTCTTC. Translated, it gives CATSVAGVHWFF.